This T cell receptor beta chain was observed in a study of T cell clones after liver transplantation. Study overall: Immunosuppression withdrawal was tried within 2 years after liver transplantation in this trial.

The V end was cut by 5 bases, the J end by 1 base, with 12 bases between. Looked up from germline, CDR1 is SGHTA and CDR2 is FQGNSA. The CDR3 runs 15 residues. TCRdb's table, derived via immunoSEQ multiplex PCR, lists solely in-frame clones and lacks some. The data contain roughly 97,000 clones, roughly 80% of them singletons. V usage is TRBV7-2 and J usage is TRBJ1-5; weak D call: TRBD1 (6 bases). The input for sequencing was CD4+ T cells from blood, taken before liver transplant. This sequence was found in a human donor who received a liver transplant. CDR3 amino acids: CASSQGGQSNQPQHF. In DNA form, the CDR3 reads TGTGCCAGCAGCCAAGGGGGGCAGAGCAATCAGCCCCAGCATTTT.